Below, 18 T cell receptor beta chains from the same sample are listed, as sequenced in a study of cytomegalovirus exposure and HLA in healthy donors. PCR employed 60 Vbeta and 13 Jbeta primers. Assay: immunoSEQ multiplex PCR; the TCRdb copy retains only in-frame clones and omits some. In the table there are more than 85,000 clones, 60% to 85% of which are singletons. Sequenced material: PBMCs. All receptors come from a middle-aged woman in good health and CMV-seropositive.

The V and J genes are TRBV5-1 and TRBJ1-1; 7 bases map to TRBD1. This CDR3 has 15 amino acids. From germline, CDR1 is SGHRS and CDR2 YFSETQ. After removal of 0 bases from V and 1 base from J, the junction contained 3 bases not matched to a gene. The CDR3 DNA reads as TGCGCCAGCAGCTTGGATGGGACAGCGAACACTGAAGCTTTCTTT. Translation: CASSLDGTANTEAFF.

The chain recombines TRBV7-6 with TRBJ1-2; 7 nucleotides match TRBD1. V shed 1 base and J 6 bases; nucleotides not matched to a gene: 11. The length of the CDR3 is 16 residues. Germline CDR1 is SGHVS and CDR2 is FNYEAQ. CDR3 in DNA: TGTGCCAGCAGCTTAGTTGGGTACAGACAGGGCCATGGCTACACCTTC. Its translation is CASSLVGYRQGHGYTF. The whole variable domain, remainder taken from reference TRBV7-6 and TRBJ1-2, is GAGVSQSPRYKVTKRGQDVALRCDPISGHVSLYWYRQALGQGPEFLTYFNYEAQQDKSGLPNDRFSAERPEGSISTLTIQRTEQRDSAMYRCASSLVGYRQGHGYTFGSGTRLTVV.

The CDR3 DNA is TGTGCCAGCAGCGTAGTCCCCCTTGGGTCGGGGACAGGGAGTTCAACTAATGAAAAACTGTTTTTT. Amino acids: CASSVVPLGSGTGSSTNEKLFF. The gene calls are TRBV9 and TRBJ1-4; 9 bases fit TRBD1. The junction had 18 bases not matched to a gene; V was cut back by 0 bases and J by 0 bases. CDR1 is SGDLS, CDR2 YYNGEE, per germline. The CDR3 spans 22 residues.

The genes are TRBV5-4 and TRBJ2-1; TRBD2 agrees at 14 bases. V shed 0 bases and J 7 bases; nucleotides not matched to a gene: 9. Germline assignment: CDR1 SGHNT and CDR2 YYREEE (reference sequence). This CDR3 has 18 residues. CDR3 coding DNA: TGTGCCAGCAGCTTGGGACTAGCGGGAGGGCTCAGGTATAATGAGCAGTTCTTC. Protein sequence: CASSLGLAGGLRYNEQFF. The whole variable domain, remainder taken from reference TRBV5-4 and TRBJ2-1, is ETGVTQSPTHLIKTRGQQVTLRCSSQSGHNTVSWYQQALGQGPQFIFQYYREEENGRGNFPPRFSGLQFPNYSSELNVNALELDDSALYLCASSLGLAGGLRYNEQFFGPGTRLTVL.

The chain joins TRBV19 to TRBJ1-6; the D is unclear. This CDR3 spans 16 amino acids. Germline assignment: CDR1 LNHDA and CDR2 SQIVND (reference sequence). V lost 3 bases and J lost 6, with 15 bases in between. The CDR3 sequence is CASSIVWRQLNSPLHF. CDR3 coding DNA: TGTGCCAGTAGTATTGTGTGGCGGCAACTTAATTCACCCCTCCACTTT.

This clone was detected a few times. The chain combines TRBV29-1 with TRBJ1-2; no clear D gene. The CDR3 loop spans 13 amino acids. The germline V gene encodes CDR1 SQVTM and CDR2 ANQGSEA. With 6 bases removed from V and 8 bases from J, the gap between germline ends came to 19 bases. CDR3 in amino acids: CSVSPSGLGGYTF. The CDR3 nucleotides read TGCAGCGTCTCCCCCTCGGGGTTAGGGGGCTACACCTTC.

This CDR3 is CASSLDDRGSNQPQHF. The CDR3 DNA sequence: TGTGCCAGCAGCTTAGATGACAGGGGTAGCAATCAGCCCCAGCATTTT. The genes are TRBV11-2 and TRBJ1-5; the match to TRBD1 covers 8 bases. CDR1 and CDR2 from the germline V gene are SGHAT and FQNNGV. V shed 0 bases, J shed 0 bases, and the junction held 1 base outside the gene matches. The CDR3 has 16 residues.

This sequence joins TRBV19 and TRBJ2-3; a possible D gene is TRBD1 (6 bases). Germline assignment: CDR1 LNHDA and CDR2 SQIVND (reference sequence). Trimming removed 5 bases at V and 2 bases at J, with 8 bases between. The CDR3 loop spans 13 amino acids. CDR3 sequence: CASSDRPTDTQYF. In DNA form, the CDR3 reads TGTGCCAGTAGTGACAGGCCCACAGATACGCAGTATTTT.

The J gene is TRBJ2-1, the V gene TRBV28, with TRBD2 matching over 10 bases. The CDR3 is made up of 16 amino acids. Germline V gives CDR1 MDHEN, CDR2 SYDVKM. V lost 6 bases, J lost 1 base, and 6 bases stayed unmatched. In DNA, the CDR3 is TGTGCCAGCAGCCATAGACTAGCGGGTTCCTACAATGAGCAGTTCTTC. This sequence encodes CASSHRLAGSYNEQFF.

The table lists this clone with a few counts. The genes are TRBV11-2 and TRBJ2-1; 11 bases match TRBD2. Trimming cost V 5 bases and J 0 bases; bases outside gene matches: 9. The CDR3 is 18 residues long. Germline V lookup: CDR1 SGHAT, CDR2 FQNNGV. This CDR3 reads CASSIHYSGGVSYNEQFF. In nucleotides, the CDR3 is TGTGCCAGCAGCATCCATTATAGCGGGGGGGTCTCCTACAATGAGCAGTTCTTC.

The genes are TRBV2 and TRBJ2-7; TRBD1 aligns across 10 bases. CDR3 size: 16 residues. The germline V gene encodes CDR1 SNHLY and CDR2 FYNNEI. With V trimmed by 8 bases and J by 4 bases, 14 bases remained unmatched. CDR3 bases: TGTGCCAGCCCTCACTCCGGCTGGGACAGGGGTTACGAGCAGTACTTC. Translating gives CASPHSGWDRGYEQYF.

V usage is TRBV19 and J usage is TRBJ1-1, with D possibly being TRBD1 (6 bases). V gave up 3 bases and J gave up 5 bases, with 13 bases separating them. The CDR3 runs to 14 residues. CDR1 and CDR2 (germline): LNHDA, SQIVND (reference sequence). The CDR3 DNA reads as TGTGCCAGTAGTATTCCAGGGGTTGGAACTGAAGCTTTCTTT. Encoded protein: CASSIPGVGTEAFF.

The J gene is TRBJ2-7, the V gene TRBV6-1; a weak D match, TRBD1 (6 bases). Trimming shortened V by 1 base and J by 2 bases, and 12 bases separated the two germline ends. The CDR3 has 15 amino acids. The germline V gene encodes CDR1 MNHNS and CDR2 SASEGT. The CDR3 is CASSEVGTRAYEQYF. Written as DNA, the CDR3 is TGTGCCAGCAGTGAAGTGGGGACAAGGGCCTACGAGCAGTACTTC.

This sequence joins TRBV4-1 and TRBJ1-1; TRBD1 might be the D (6 bases). CDR3 size: 16 residues. Germline V lookup: CDR1 MGHRA, CDR2 YSYEKL. V was pared by 2 bases and J by 1 base, with 14 bases between. The CDR3 loop is CASSQTAGQTNTEAFF. The CDR3 DNA sequence: TGCGCCAGCAGCCAAACCGCAGGACAGACGAACACTGAAGCTTTCTTT.

The CDR3 DNA sequence: TGTGCCAGCAGTCCAGTACTAGCGGGGGGGCCATCCAATGAGCAGTTCTTC. Amino acid sequence: CASSPVLAGGPSNEQFF. The chain couples TRBV27 to TRBJ2-1, with 13 bases aligning to TRBD2. CDR3 size: 17 residues. Germline V gene sequence: CDR1 MNHEY, CDR2 SMNVEV (reference sequence). V lost 5 bases to trimming and J lost 6 bases; unmatched junction nucleotides: 10.

The rearrangement uses TRBV5-4 and TRBJ2-1; 8 nucleotides align to TRBD2. Germline CDR1 and CDR2: SGHNT and YYREEE (reference sequence). The CDR3 has 17 residues. Trimming at V came to 2 bases and at J to 0 bases, leaving 7 bases not matched to a gene. DNA of the CDR3: TGTGCCAGCAGCTTAGCGGGAGCGTCCTCCTCCTACAATGAGCAGTTCTTC. The encoded protein is CASSLAGASSSYNEQFF.

V and J are TRBV18 and TRBJ2-6; unclear D gene. V lost 2 bases, J lost 3 bases, and 5 bases lay in between. This CDR3 contains 14 residues. Per germline, CDR1 KGHSH and CDR2 LQKENI. CDR3 sequence reads: CASSPSLGANVLTF. CDR3 nucleotide sequence: TGTGCCAGCTCACCATCCCTTGGGGCCAACGTCCTGACTTTC.

The chain is built from TRBV5-5 and TRBJ2-5; 7 bases map to TRBD2. Unmatched junction bases numbered 10, after V lost 4 bases and J lost 4 bases. The CDR3 spans 15 residues. Per the germline V gene, CDR1 is SGHKS and CDR2 is YYEKEE (reference sequence). The CDR3 here is CASSSGINRLETQYF. The DNA for the CDR3 is TGTGCCAGCAGCAGCGGGATCAATAGGCTAGAGACCCAGTACTTC.